These T cell receptor beta chains were read from a single sample in a study of T cell responses to AZD1222 COVID-19 vaccine. Repertoires were generated with immunoSEQ multiplex PCR, while TCRdb's copy carries only in-frame clones and drops some. The repertoire holds about 120,000 clones, with roughly 88% as singletons. Sequencing used peripheral blood, obtained on day 0 of AZD1222 vaccination. These receptor sequences come from an adult in good health. Both conserved end residues are part of each CDR3. Fields, in order: D gene, J gene, V gene, clone size, CDR3 DNA, CDR3 protein. The D gene is left open where the match is weak. Clone size is not always given. Where it is, it says once, few, many or a class for expanded clones.

>TRBD2|TRBJ2-5|TRBV6-5|-
TGTGCCAGCAGTTACGGCGGGGGGCGGGAGACCCAGTACTTC
CASSYGGGRETQYF
>-|TRBJ2-6|TRBV6-1|-
TGTGCCAGCAGTGAGGGTGCTGGGGCCAACGTCCTGACTTTC
CASSEGAGANVLTF
>-|TRBJ1-5|TRBV2|few
TGTGCCAGCAGTGAAAAATGGGCGGGGAATAGCAATCAGCCCCAGCATTTT
CASSEKWAGNSNQPQHF
>TRBD2|TRBJ2-1|TRBV24-1|-
TGTGCCACCAGTCCTCCTGGCGGGAGAGATGAGCAGTTCTTC
CATSPPGGRDEQFF
>-|TRBJ2-3|TRBV14|-
TGTGCCAGCAGCTATACAGATACGCAGTATTTT
CASSYTDTQYF
>TRBD2|TRBJ2-7|TRBV28|-
TGTGCCAGCAGTTCTCACCAGCGGGGGAACGAGCAGTACTTC
CASSSHQRGNEQYF
>-|TRBJ2-3|TRBV5-1|-
TGCGCCAGCGGACCCTTAGCTTGGTCAGGCACAGATACGCAGTATTTT
CASGPLAWSGTDTQYF
>-|TRBJ1-5|TRBV7-2|-
TGTGCCACAGCTAAGGGAGGAATGAGCAATCAGCCCCAGCATTTT
CATAKGGMSNQPQHF
>-|TRBJ2-1|TRBV7-9|-
TGTGCCAGCAGCTTTTCTTTTCGGAGGGGGATTTACAATGAGCAGTTCTTC
CASSFSFRRGIYNEQFF
>-|TRBJ2-2|TRBV29-1|-
TGCAGCGTTGCGAACAGGGTCGTCCCCGGGGAGCTGTTTTTT
CSVANRVVPGELFF
>-|TRBJ1-1|TRBV7-2|-
TGTGCCAGCAGCCGTGAACGGAGGGGGAACACTGAAGCTTTCTTT
CASSRERRGNTEAFF
>-|TRBJ2-1|TRBV4-2|-
TGTGCCAGCAGCCTCCCGATGATCGAGCGGGACAATGAGCAGTTCTTC
CASSLPMIERDNEQFF
>TRBD1|TRBJ1-5|TRBV6-4|-
TGTGCCAGCAGTACAGGGACAGGGGGGAATCAGCCCCAGCATTTT
CASSTGTGGNQPQHF
>TRBD1|TRBJ2-1|TRBV19|few
TGTGCCAGTACCTTCAGGGGGTGGAGCTCCTACAATGAGCAGTTCTTC
CASTFRGWSSYNEQFF
>-|TRBJ2-1|TRBV4-3|-
TGCGCCAGCAGCCAAGGGACCCGTAAGCGGTCCTCCTACAATGAGCAGTTCTTC
CASSQGTRKRSSYNEQFF
>-|TRBJ2-3|TRBV24-1|once
TGTGCCACCAGCCCAGTTGTGGGGGGCACAGATACGCAGTATTTT
CATSPVVGGTDTQYF
>-|TRBJ1-1|TRBV19|-
TGTGCCAGCTTGGGTTACAACACTGAAGCTTTCTTT
CASLGYNTEAFF
>TRBD1|TRBJ1-6|TRBV7-8|-
TGTGCCAGCAGCTTTTGGACAGGGGGAGCTTCACCCCTCCACTTT
CASSFWTGGASPLHF
>TRBD1|TRBJ1-2|TRBV24-1|-
TGTGCCACCAGTGATATGGACAGGGGCTACACCTTC
CATSDMDRGYTF
>-|TRBJ2-7|TRBV5-6|once
TGTGCCAGCAGCCGTGGGGGACCACGACGGTCCTACGAGCAGTACTTC
CASSRGGPRRSYEQYF
>-|TRBJ2-6|TRBV3-1/TRBV3-2|-
TGTGCCAGCAGCCGACAACACCTAGGCTCTTCTGGGGCCAACGTCCTGACTTTC
CASSRQHLGSSGANVLTF
>-|TRBJ2-7|TRBV2|-
TGTGCCAGCTTACCGGGACTCGAGGGCGAGCAGTACTTC
CASLPGLEGEQYF
>TRBD1|TRBJ1-2|TRBV19|few
TGTGCCAGTAGTCTCGGGACAGGGTATGGCTACACCTTC
CASSLGTGYGYTF
>TRBD1|TRBJ1-1|TRBV24-1|once
TGTGCCACCAGTGCGACGGGACAGGGTCGGAACACTGAAGCTTTCTTT
CATSATGQGRNTEAFF
>TRBD2|TRBJ2-5|TRBV2|-
TGTGCCAGCAGGGCGGGACTAGCAGAAGAGACCCAGTACTTC
CASRAGLAEETQYF
>-|TRBJ1-3|TRBV14|-
TGTGCCAGCAGCCAAGAGCGGCCCTGGGAGGGCTCTGGAAACACCATATATTTT
CASSQERPWEGSGNTIYF
>TRBD1|TRBJ1-1|TRBV6-6|-
TGTGCCAGCAGTGGACAGGCCGCCACTGAAGCTTTCTTT
CASSGQAATEAFF
>-|TRBJ2-2|TRBV28|-
TGTGCCAGCAGCGACAGCACCGGGGAGCTGTTTTTT
CASSDSTGELFF
>TRBD2|TRBJ2-1|TRBV29-1|-
TGCAGCGTCCGCACTAGCGGGGGTTTGAATGAGCAGTTCTTC
CSVRTSGGLNEQFF
>TRBD1|TRBJ1-4|TRBV4-3|-
TGCGCCAGCAGCCAACGACAGGGTACTAATGAAAAACTGTTTTTT
CASSQRQGTNEKLFF
>-|TRBJ2-1|TRBV27|-
TGTGCCAGCAGTTTCGGAGTTGGGACTGAGCAGTTCTTC
CASSFGVGTEQFF
>-|TRBJ1-3|TRBV30|-
TGTGCCTGCGCCGGGACATCTGGAAACACCATATATTTT
CACAGTSGNTIYF
>-|TRBJ1-6|TRBV7-9|few
TGTGCCAGCAGCTTTCCGGGCGAAAATTCACCCCTCCACTTT
CASSFPGENSPLHF
>TRBD2|TRBJ2-7|TRBV11-2|-
TGTGCCAGCAGCTTGGGACTAGCGGACTACGAGCAGTACTTC
CASSLGLADYEQYF
>-|TRBJ2-2|TRBV27|-
TGTGCCAGCACCAGAGAGGGGGGCTACACCGGGGAGCTGTTTTTT
CASTREGGYTGELFF
>-|TRBJ1-1|TRBV9|-
TGTGCCAGCAGCTCACGATCCGGGACGGACACTGAAGCTTTCTTT
CASSSRSGTDTEAFF
>-|TRBJ2-1|TRBV11-3|-
TGTGCCAGCAGCTTAGTTTTCGGACCTGGAGTCTCCTACAATGAGCAGTTCTTC
CASSLVFGPGVSYNEQFF
>-|TRBJ2-2|TRBV4-2|-
TGTGCCAGCAGCCAAGGCGGCGAGAACACCGGGGAGCTGTTTTTT
CASSQGGENTGELFF
>TRBD1|TRBJ1-2|TRBV28|-
TGTGCCAGCAGTCTAGGGACAGGGGCCTACTATGGCTACACCTTC
CASSLGTGAYYGYTF
>-|TRBJ1-6|TRBV6-1|once
TGTGCCAGCAGTGAAGCGATCACAGCGAAGCTTAATTCACCCCTCCACTTT
CASSEAITAKLNSPLHF
>-|TRBJ2-7|TRBV5-1|-
TGCGCCAGCAGCTTAGGACAGCCATCGAGCTCCTACGAGCAGTACTTC
CASSLGQPSSSYEQYF
>-|TRBJ2-3|TRBV5-1|-
TGCGCCAGCAGCTTGACAGGGGATACGCAGTATTTT
CASSLTGDTQYF
>-|TRBJ1-1|TRBV7-8|-
TGTGCCAGCAGCTTAGTTGAGACTGAAGCTTTCTTT
CASSLVETEAFF
>-|TRBJ1-6|TRBV30|-
TGTGCCTCGGGCGGTAATTCACCCCTCCACTTT
CASGGNSPLHF
>TRBD2|TRBJ2-4|TRBV19|-
TGTGCCAGTAGTGCCACGGGGGGAGAGAACATTCAGTACTTC
CASSATGGENIQYF
>-|TRBJ1-5|TRBV30|once
TGTGCCTGGAGTGTCCGGGGTTCCCCGGGGAATCAGCCCCAGCATTTT
CAWSVRGSPGNQPQHF
>-|TRBJ2-6|TRBV6-5|-
TGTGCCAGTGGCCCTGGGGCCAACGTCCTGACTTTC
CASGPGANVLTF
>-|TRBJ1-1|TRBV18|-
TGTGCCAGCTCACCATGGCCCAGCATGAACACTGAAGCTTTCTTT
CASSPWPSMNTEAFF
>-|TRBJ1-5|TRBV7-9|once
TGTGCCAGCAGCTTCCGGGACCACAATCAGCCCCAGCATTTT
CASSFRDHNQPQHF
>-|TRBJ1-3|TRBV19|-
TGTGCCAGTAGTATAGCGAGCTCTGGAAACACCATATATTTT
CASSIASSGNTIYF
>-|TRBJ1-5|TRBV6-4|many
TGTGCCAGCAGTGACTCGGGGGAATCAAATCAGCCCCAGCATTTT
CASSDSGESNQPQHF
>-|TRBJ1-1|TRBV30|-
TGTGCCGGCAAAGTACAGCTGAACACTGAAGCTTTCTTT
CAGKVQLNTEAFF
>-|TRBJ2-4|TRBV7-2|-
TGTGCCAGCAGCCCTAGTGAAAACATTCAGTACTTC
CASSPSENIQYF
>-|TRBJ1-2|TRBV19|-
TGTGCCACCTCTTCGGTGGAGGCTAACTATGGCTACACCTTC
CATSSVEANYGYTF
>-|TRBJ2-4|TRBV15|-
TGTGCCACCAGCACCCGACAGGAGTTAGCCAAAAACATTCAGTACTTC
CATSTRQELAKNIQYF